The 20 T cell receptor beta chains listed next were all sequenced from one sample in a study of blood T cells in healthy people across ages. A second roughly 6 to 12 cycle PCR used barcoded and J-beta primers. TCRdb re-called the 5' RACE reads through MiXCR, storing one row per CDR3 protein. The data contain about 1.5 million distinct CDR3 sequences, roughly 43% of them singletons. Sequenced: blood. These receptors were collected from a woman aged 18-29 years in good health.

The chain recombines TRBV4-2 with TRBJ1-6; no reliable D call. This CDR3 comprises 15 residues. Germline-derived CDR1 and CDR2 are LGHNA and YNFKEQ. The V end lost 0 bases, the J end lost 7 bases, and 10 bases lay between the germline ends. CDR3 bases: TGTGCCAGCAGCCAAGAGAGGGCCGGAAATTCACCCCTCCACTTT. It yields the protein CASSQERAGNSPLHF.

A word on this clonotype: An end of the junction differs from the germline gene, which may be a read error. CDR3 sequence (DNA): TGCAGCGTCGAAGGGGGACCAGCCCCGAACACCGGGGAGCTGTTTTTT. Amino acid sequence: CSVEGGPAPNTGELFF. This sequence joins TRBV29-1 and TRBJ2-2; possible D gene TRBD1, 6 bases. From germline, CDR1 is SQVTM and CDR2 ANQGSEA. The CDR3 totals 16 residues.

This clonotype was seen a single time. This chain links TRBV21-1 with TRBJ1-5; the DNA was not compared with TRBD1, the D call given in the table. TRBV21-1 is an annotated pseudogene. The CDR3 spans 14 residues. As DNA, the CDR3 is TGTGCCAGCCAAGACAGGCGGGTCGATCAGCCCCAGCATTTT. Its translation is CASQDRRVDQPQHF.

The rearrangement joins TRBV20-1 to TRBJ2-1; D might be TRBD1 (5 bases). From germline, CDR1 is DFQATT and CDR2 SNEGSKA (reference sequence). This CDR3 is built from 15 residues. Deletions cut 0 bases from V and 3 bases from J, with 12 bases between. The CDR3 loop reads CSAREAGRNYNEQFF. Here the CDR3 DNA reads TGCAGTGCTAGAGAGGCAGGGCGGAACTACAATGAGCAGTTCTTC.

This clonotype was seen a few times. The rearrangement uses TRBV5-1 and TRBJ2-7, with a tentative D call TRBD2 (6 bases). This CDR3 spans 13 amino acids. Trimming removed 3 bases from V and 6 bases from J, with 13 bases in between. Germline V CDR1 and CDR2: SGHRS, YFSETQ. The CDR3 is CASSWGTDLEQYF. The CDR3 DNA reads TGCGCCAGCAGCTGGGGGACTGACCTCGAGCAGTACTTC.

The chain has TRBV25-1 and TRBJ1-4, with 7 bases aligning to TRBD1. Germline V lookup: CDR1 MGHDK, CDR2 SYGVNS. This CDR3 comprises 13 residues. Trimming took 6 bases from V and 4 from J; bases not matched to a gene: 2. The CDR3 protein is CASRGQLNEKLFF. The CDR3 DNA reads as TGTGCCAGCAGGGGACAGCTTAATGAAAAACTGTTTTTT.

Here the CDR3 reads CSVPLGAVLHEQYF. CDR3 DNA: TGCAGCGTCCCCCTGGGAGCCGTACTCCATGAGCAGTACTTC. V and J are TRBV29-1 and TRBJ2-5, with a tentative D call TRBD2 (5 bases). Trimming took 6 bases from V and 11 from J, leaving 25 bases between them. The germline CDR1 and CDR2 sequences are SQVTM and ANQGSEA. The length of the CDR3 is 14 residues.

The sample holds a few counts of this clonotype. The chain is built from TRBV5-1 and TRBJ1-2, with TRBD1 as a possible D gene (5 bases). Germline lookup yields CDR1 SGHRS and CDR2 YFSETQ. This CDR3 has 13 amino acids. Deletions cut 6 bases from V and 7 bases from J, with 16 bases between. CDR3 coding DNA: TGCGCCAGCATGTATGGCAGGGATAGTGGCTACACCTTC. This gives the protein CASMYGRDSGYTF.

This clonotype was seen more than once but under ten times. The rearrangement uses TRBV4-2 and TRBJ2-1; 15 bases fit TRBD2. The CDR3 contains 20 residues. CDR1 LGHNA and CDR2 YNFKEQ come from the germline V gene. The V gene end was trimmed by 4 bases and the J gene end by 5 bases; junction bases not matched to a gene: 15. CDR3 nucleotides: TGTGCCAGCAGCCTCTTACCGGGACTAGCGGGAGGCAGCGGGGACAATGAGCAGTTCTTC. It is translated as CASSLLPGLAGGSGDNEQFF.

On this clonotype itself: The germline gene is not matched at one end of the junction; a read error may be the cause. The chain couples TRBV6-1 to TRBJ1-6, with 9 bases that match TRBD1. Germline lookup yields CDR1 MNHNS and CDR2 SASEGT. The CDR3 length is 18 residues. CDR3 sequence (DNA): TGCGCCAGCAGAATGGGACAGGGCGTTAGGTCCTATAATTCACCCCTCCACTTT. Translation gives CASRMGQGVRSYNSPLHF.

The gene calls are TRBV7-2 and TRBJ2-5; 7 bases are shared with TRBD1. Per the germline V gene, CDR1 is SGHTA and CDR2 is FQGNSA. The CDR3 runs to 16 residues. V lost 2 bases to trimming and J lost 1 base; unmatched junction nucleotides: 7. The CDR3 DNA reads as TGTGCCAGCAGCTTATTAGGGACAGTGGGCCAAGAGACCCAGTACTTC. This codes for CASSLLGTVGQETQYF. Using reference TRBV7-2 and TRBJ2-5 for the parts outside the CDR3, the full variable domain is GAGVSQSPSNKVTEKGKDVELRCDPISGHTALYWYRQSLGQGLEFLIYFQGNSAPDKSGLPSDRFSAERTGGSVSTLTIQRTQQEDSAVYLCASSLLGTVGQETQYFGPGTRLLVL.

On this clonotype itself: A much larger clone lies a single base off, so this may be a read error. The rearrangement links TRBV29-1 to TRBJ2-1, with D hard to call. Per the germline V gene, CDR1 is SQVTM and CDR2 is ANQGSEA. The CDR3 runs to 11 residues. The CDR3 loop reads CSVEANNKQFF. CDR3 sequence (DNA): TGCAGCGTTGAGGCAAACAATAAGCAGTTCTTC.

The chain recombines TRBV5-1 with TRBJ1-2; D not resolved. The CDR3 spans 14 residues. Germline values: CDR1 SGHRS, CDR2 YFSETQ. V was cut by 1 base and J by 4 bases, with 11 bases left in between. Here the CDR3 DNA reads TGCGCCAGCAGCTTGAGAGTCTCAGGCTATGGCTACACCTTC. It translates to CASSLRVSGYGYTF.

This clonotype was found a few times. A junction boundary mismatches the germline segment, possibly from a read error. The chain combines TRBV4-3 with TRBJ1-2; no clear D gene. There are 13 residues in the CDR3. CDR1 LGHNA and CDR2 YSLEER come from the germline V gene. CDR3 loop: CASSQDGRYGYTF. In DNA form, the CDR3 reads TGTGCCAGCAGTCAAGACGGGAGATATGGCTACACCTTC.

About this clonotype: The junction departs from germline at one end; a sequencing error may be responsible. V gene TRBV6-5 combines with J gene TRBJ1-2, with 8 positions matching TRBD1. CDR1 is MNHEY, CDR2 SVGAGI, per germline. The CDR3 is made up of 14 amino acids. The chain's CDR3 is CASRRQGMDYSYTF. DNA for the CDR3: TGTGCCAGCAGACGACAGGGGATGGACTATAGCTACACCTTC.

The chain couples TRBV6-2 or TRBV6-3 to TRBJ1-1; D may be TRBD1 (5 bases). Trimming took off 6 bases at V and 6 bases at J, with 14 bases between the two ends. Germline-derived CDR1 and CDR2 are MNHEY and SVGEGT. This CDR3 comprises 13 residues. CDR3 nucleotides: TGTGCCAGCAGGCATACTCAGGGTTCTGAAGCTTTCTTT. It specifies CASRHTQGSEAFF.

Turning to this clonotype: Relative to the germline gene, one junction end is altered; a read error may explain this. The CDR3 region has the DNA TGCAGCTCTGGACCCCTGTACCAAGAGTCCCAGTACTTC. Protein: CSSGPLYQESQYF. The chain couples TRBV29-1 to TRBJ2-5, with unresolved D. The V gene's germline CDR1 is SQVTM and CDR2 ANQGSEA. The CDR3 is 13 residues long.

The genes are TRBV2 and TRBJ2-7, with D tentatively TRBD1 (5 bases). V shed 3 bases and J shed 0 bases, with 9 bases lying between them. CDR1 and CDR2 from the germline V gene are SNHLY and FYNNEI. This CDR3 contains 14 residues. CDR3: CASSEQGPSYEQYF. The CDR3, as DNA: TGTGCCAGCAGTGAGCAGGGCCCCTCCTACGAGCAGTACTTC.

The genes are TRBV6-2 or TRBV6-3 and TRBJ1-1; D perhaps matches TRBD1 (6 bases). The CDR3 totals 14 residues. CDR1 is MNHEY, CDR2 SVGEGT, per germline. V gave up 7 bases and J gave up 2 bases, with 14 bases separating them. The CDR3 sequence is CASINRDRNTEAFF. CDR3 sequence (DNA): TGTGCCAGCATCAACAGGGACCGAAACACTGAAGCTTTCTTT.

This clonotype was counted between two and nine times. The gene calls are TRBV13 and TRBJ2-7; D is possibly TRBD1 or TRBD2 (5 bases each). CDR1 is PRHDT, CDR2 FYEKMQ, per germline (reference sequence). The CDR3 totals 14 residues. V shed 5 bases and J shed 3 bases, with 14 bases lying between them. In nucleotides, the CDR3 is TGTGCCAGCAGCGCCACCGGGACCGGCTACGAGCAGTACTTC. Encoded protein: CASSATGTGYEQYF.